Below, 20 T cell receptor beta chains from the same sample are listed, as sequenced in a study of T-cell reconstitution after alpha-beta-depleted transplantation in children. Using unique molecular identifiers, the investigators prepared the TCRbeta library. TCRdb processed the PCR reads anew with MiXCR; each CDR3 protein has one entry. The data hold hundreds of thousands of distinct CDR3 sequences, with around 12% observed a single time. The starting material was PBMCs from the stem cell graft donor, obtained from the stem cell graft. These receptors all come from a human donor who donated a stem cell graft to a child with combined immunodeficiency.

The chain uses TRBV4-2 and TRBJ2-3, with TRBD2 identical over 10 bases. The V gene's germline CDR1 is LGHNA and CDR2 YNFKEQ. V shed 0 bases, J shed 4 bases, and the junction held 22 bases outside the gene matches. This CDR3 is built from 22 residues. Here the CDR3 reads CASSQESGLAGGHDEVPDTQYF. In nucleotides, the CDR3 is TGTGCCAGCAGCCAAGAAAGTGGCTTAGCGGGGGGTCACGACGAGGTCCCAGATACGCAGTATTTT.

Written as DNA, the CDR3 is TGTGCCAGCAGTCCCCAGAACAGGGTGAGAGAGACCCAGTACTTC. This codes for CASSPQNRVRETQYF. V and J are TRBV12-3 or TRBV12-4 and TRBJ2-5; a possible D gene is TRBD1 (6 bases). The CDR3 has 15 residues. Between the trimmed V and J ends, which lost 5 bases and 4 bases, there was a span of 17 bases.

This chain links TRBV5-6 with TRBJ2-1, with 7 nucleotides matching TRBD1. CDR1 is SGHDT and CDR2 is YYEEEE in the germline V gene. V gave up 0 bases and J gave up 2 bases; unmatched junction bases: 8. The CDR3 is 17 residues long. The CDR3 is CASSLASGRGTYNEQFF. The CDR3 coding sequence is TGTGCCAGCAGCTTGGCTAGTGGCAGGGGGACCTACAATGAGCAGTTCTTC.

This clonotype was seen many times. V and J are TRBV12-3 or TRBV12-4 and TRBJ2-7, with unresolved D. The CDR3 totals 12 residues. V lost 5 bases to trimming and J lost 3 bases, with 8 bases between them. This CDR3 is CASSPGFYEQYF. The CDR3 DNA reads TGTGCCAGCAGTCCAGGCTTCTACGAGCAGTACTTC.

There are a few counts of this clonotype. The chain carries TRBV20-1 and TRBJ2-7, with 7 bases fitting TRBD2. The CDR3 is 15 residues long. Looked up from germline, CDR1 is DFQATT and CDR2 is SNEGSKA (reference sequence). The V and J ends lost 5 bases and 3 bases, in that order; junction bases with no gene match: 13. CDR3 loop: CSAPHGSGPFYEQYF. The CDR3 bases are TGCAGTGCTCCCCATGGTAGCGGGCCCTTCTACGAGCAGTACTTC.

This chain links TRBV28 with TRBJ2-1; D might be TRBD1 or TRBD2, each matching 5 bases. Germline V gene sequence: CDR1 MDHEN, CDR2 SYDVKM. V lost 2 bases and J lost 4, with 12 bases in between. This CDR3 spans 15 amino acids. The CDR3 sequence is CASSLNPGPYNEQFF. The CDR3 DNA is TGTGCCAGCAGTTTAAATCCGGGACCGTACAATGAGCAGTTCTTC.

V and J are TRBV29-1 and TRBJ2-5, with D unclear. The V end lost 4 bases, the J end lost 1 base, and 7 bases lay between the germline ends. Germline V gene data show CDR1 as SQVTM and CDR2 as ANQGSEA. This CDR3 region has 12 residues. CDR3 sequence: CSVVAAQETQYF. The CDR3 nucleotides read TGCAGCGTTGTTGCAGCCCAAGAGACCCAGTACTTC.

The rearrangement joins TRBV7-3 to TRBJ2-7; D is possibly TRBD2 (6 bases). V shed 5 bases and J shed 3 bases, with 17 bases lying between them. The CDR3 length is 15 residues. The germline gives CDR1 SGHTA, CDR2 FQGTGA. In DNA, the CDR3 is TGTGCCAGCAGCGTCGAGCCAGCGGGTGTCTACGAGCAGTACTTC. Translating gives CASSVEPAGVYEQYF. The full variable domain, in which reference TRBV7-3 and TRBJ2-7 provide the parts outside the CDR3, is GAGVSQTPSNKVTEKGKYVELRCDPISGHTALYWYRQSLGQGPEFLIYFQGTGAADDSGLPNDRFFAVRPEGSVSTLKIQRTERGDSAVYLCASSVEPAGVYEQYFGPGTRLTVT.

The V call is TRBV12-3 or TRBV12-4, the J call TRBJ2-3; weak D call: TRBD2 (5 bases). V shed 3 bases and J shed 3 bases, with 10 bases lying between them. The CDR3 totals 14 residues. The DNA for the CDR3 is TGTGCCAGCAGTTTTGCTAGCCCGACAGATACGCAGTATTTT. Amino acids: CASSFASPTDTQYF.

The CDR3 bases are TGCAGTGCAACAGTATCCGGGGGGACCCAGTACTTC. This sequence encodes CSATVSGGTQYF. This chain connects TRBV20-1 to TRBJ2-5, with D tentatively TRBD2 (6 bases). Trimming shortened V by 6 bases and J by 7 bases, and 15 bases separated the two germline ends. There are 12 residues in the CDR3. Germline loops: CDR1 DFQATT, CDR2 SNEGSKA (reference sequence).

This sequence joins TRBV4-1 and TRBJ2-1, with a possible D match to TRBD2 (6 bases). V lost 0 bases and J lost 2, with 17 bases in between. This CDR3 is built from 18 residues. CDR1 MGHRA and CDR2 YSYEKL come from the germline V gene. CDR3 amino acids: CASSQEGLSSGAYNEQFF. The CDR3 DNA reads TGCGCCAGCAGCCAAGAGGGTCTAAGTAGCGGAGCCTACAATGAGCAGTTCTTC.

Turning to this clonotype: A read error is possible here, since a much larger clone lies one base away. The chain combines TRBV15 with TRBJ2-5; perhaps TRBD1 as D (6 bases). The germline V gene encodes CDR1 LNHNV and CDR2 YYDKDF (reference sequence). The CDR3 totals 13 residues. V was pared by 6 bases and J by 3 bases, with 11 bases between. CDR3 nucleotides: TGTGCCACCAGAGACAGGTGGGAAGAGACCCAGTACTTC. Translated, it gives CATRDRWEETQYF.

The chain links TRBV30 to TRBJ2-4; TRBD1 agrees at 8 bases. This CDR3 contains 15 residues. Germline V gives CDR1 GTSNPN, CDR2 SVGIG (reference sequence). The trim removed 3 bases at V and 8 bases at J, leaving 12 bases unmatched. In nucleotides, the CDR3 is TGTGCCTGGAGCGGGGGACAGGCAAAGAAGGACATTCAGTACTTC. Translation gives CAWSGGQAKKDIQYF.

A few counts support this clonotype. J is TRBJ2-1 and V is TRBV7-9, with D unresolved. Germline assignment: CDR1 SEHNR and CDR2 FQNEAQ (reference sequence). The CDR3 runs to 15 residues. Trimming removed 1 base at V and 8 bases at J, with 15 bases between. In nucleotides, the CDR3 is TGTGCCAGCAGCTTAGAACTGGCGTTTTCCTATGAGCAGTTCTTC. Translating gives CASSLELAFSYEQFF.

This clonotype was picked up many times. This rearrangement joins TRBV14 to TRBJ2-7; D is ambiguous. CDR1 and CDR2 (germline): SGHDN, FVKESK. The V gene lost 1 base and the J gene lost 5 bases, with 9 bases spanning the gap. This CDR3 comprises 13 residues. In DNA, the CDR3 is TGTGCCAGCAGCCAAGTAGGGCGTAACGAGCAGTACTTC. It is translated as CASSQVGRNEQYF.

The sample holds many counts of this clonotype. V and J are TRBV2 and TRBJ2-5; D ambiguous. CDR1 is SNHLY, CDR2 FYNNEI, per germline. The CDR3 has 14 amino acids. Trimming took off 5 bases at V and 3 bases at J, with 13 bases between the two ends. CDR3 sequence (DNA): TGTGCCAGCAGTTCCCCGCCATTCAAAGAGACCCAGTACTTC. Translation: CASSSPPFKETQYF. The full variable domain, with the rest looked up from reference TRBV2 and TRBJ2-5, is EPEVTQTPSHQVTQMGQEVILRCVPISNHLYFYWYRQILGQKVEFLVSFYNNEISEKSEIFDDQFSVERPDGSNFTLKIRSTKLEDSAMYFCASSSPPFKETQYFGPGTRLLVL.

This chain connects TRBV18 to TRBJ2-3; 13 nucleotides match TRBD2. The CDR3 spans 20 residues. V shed 1 base and J 2 bases; nucleotides not matched to a gene: 12. Germline CDR1 KGHSH, CDR2 LQKENI. As DNA, the CDR3 is TGTGCCAGCTCACCACGACTAGCGGGGGGCCTCTCCCTTTCCACAGATACGCAGTATTTT. It encodes CASSPRLAGGLSLSTDTQYF.

The gene calls are TRBV12-3 or TRBV12-4 and TRBJ2-3; 14 bases map to TRBD2. The J segment lost 9 bases and the V segment lost 6 bases, leaving 8 bases of the junction unmatched. The CDR3 totals 15 residues. In DNA form, the CDR3 reads TGTGCCAGCAGCTTGGGACTAGCGGGAGCTGGGACGCAGTATTTT. Its protein is CASSLGLAGAGTQYF.

The rearrangement links TRBV27 to TRBJ1-5; 10 nucleotides line up with TRBD1. Germline V CDR1 and CDR2: MNHEY, SMNVEV (reference sequence). V lost 5 bases and J lost 7; bases outside the gene matches: 5. This CDR3 has 14 amino acids. CDR3 nucleotide sequence: TGTGCCAGCAGTCCGACAGGGGGCAGGCAGCCCCAGCATTTT. As protein: CASSPTGGRQPQHF.

In its sample, this clonotype was seen many times. The rearrangement links TRBV7-6 to TRBJ2-1; the D gene is possibly TRBD1 (6 bases). CDR1 is SGHVS and CDR2 is FNYEAQ in the germline V gene. V shed 4 bases and J shed 2 bases, with 18 bases lying between them. The length of the CDR3 is 17 residues. CDR3 coding DNA: TGTGCCAGCAGCTCCCAATTACAGGGTTATGCCTACAATGAGCAGTTCTTC. The encoded protein is CASSSQLQGYAYNEQFF.